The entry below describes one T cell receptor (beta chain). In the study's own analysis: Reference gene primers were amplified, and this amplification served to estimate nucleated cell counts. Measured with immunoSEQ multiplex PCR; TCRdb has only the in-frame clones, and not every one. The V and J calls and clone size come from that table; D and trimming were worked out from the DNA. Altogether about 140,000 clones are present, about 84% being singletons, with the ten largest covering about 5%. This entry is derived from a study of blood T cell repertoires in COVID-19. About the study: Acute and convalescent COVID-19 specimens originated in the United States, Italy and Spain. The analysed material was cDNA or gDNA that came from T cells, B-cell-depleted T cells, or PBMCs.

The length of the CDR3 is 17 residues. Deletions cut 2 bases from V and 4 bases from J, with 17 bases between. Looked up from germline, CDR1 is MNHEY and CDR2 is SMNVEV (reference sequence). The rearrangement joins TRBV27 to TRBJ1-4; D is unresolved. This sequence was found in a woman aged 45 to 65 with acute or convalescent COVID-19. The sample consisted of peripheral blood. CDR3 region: CASSLKVGGNINEKLFF. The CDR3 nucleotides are TGTGCCAGCAGTTTAAAGGTCGGCGGAAATATTAATGAAAAACTGTTTTTT. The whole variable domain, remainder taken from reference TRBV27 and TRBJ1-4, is EAQVTQNPRYLITVTGKKLTVTCSQNMNHEYMSWYRQDPGLGLRQIYYSMNVEVTDKGDVPEGYKVSRKEKRNFPLILESPSPNQTSLYFCASSLKVGGNINEKLFFGSGTQLSVL.